This T cell receptor beta chain was obtained from a study of identical twins. Trimming took off 0 bases at V and 0 bases at J, with 3 bases between the two ends. CDR1 is WNHNN and CDR2 is SYGVQD in the germline V gene (reference sequence). There are 14 residues in the CDR3. MiXCR was run by TCRdb on the 5' RACE reads, yielding one entry per CDR3 protein. The repertoire holds around 370,000 distinct CDR3 sequences, with around 9% as singletons. This clonotype has just a few counts. The chain carries TRBV10-1 and TRBJ2-4, with unresolved D. Sequencing input: naive T cells sorted from blood. The TCR was taken from a woman aged 45 to 65 in good health. CDR3 nucleotides: TGCGCCAGCAGTGAGTCTCTAGCCAAAAACATTCAGTACTTC. This encodes CASSESLAKNIQYF.